Listed below are T cell receptor beta chains from one sample, sequenced in a study of blood T cell repertoires in COVID-19. Generated by immunoSEQ multiplex PCR, the TCRdb table keeps only in-frame clones and is missing some. Here the sample spans just over 300,000 clones, around nine tenths being singletons. The specimen was PBMCs or T cells enriched from blood (not recorded which). All receptors derive from a woman between 35 and 50 years old who had recovered from COVID-19. Each CDR3 is given with its conserved first and last residue. A D gene is named only where the DNA matches it firmly. Clone sizes are given selectively: once, few, many, or a class where the clone is expanded.

>.|TRBJ1-2|.|16|TRBV4-3
TGCGCCAGCAGCCAAGACCGGGTTCAGGGTGGCTATGGCTACACCTTC
CASSQDRVQGGYGYTF
>.|TRBJ2-7|TRBD2|15|TRBV11-3
TGTGCCAGCAGCCCGGGACTAGCGGGGTCGTACGAGCAGTACTTC
CASSPGLAGSYEQYF
>.|TRBJ2-1|TRBD2|14|TRBV7-2
TGTGCCAGCAGCATGAGGACTAGCGGGAGTGAGCAGTTCTTC
CASSMRTSGSEQFF
>.|TRBJ1-2|TRBD1|16|TRBV4-3
TGCGCCAGCAGCCAAGGAGCTGGGACAGGGGATAATGGCTACACCTTC
CASSQGAGTGDNGYTF
>.|TRBJ2-4|.|14|TRBV27
TGTGCCAGCCCCATTTACAGGGAAACGGCTTATCGGTACTTC
CASPIYRETAYRYF
>few|TRBJ2-1|TRBD2|17|TRBV10-3
TGTGCCAACCGCCCGGGGGGAGCGGGAGATCGGCGCAATGAGCAGTTCTTC
CANRPGGAGDRRNEQFF
>.|TRBJ1-3|.|15|TRBV5-5
TGTGCCAGCAGCTCCGGGCCAGCGGCTGGAAACACCATATATTTT
CASSSGPAAGNTIYF
>.|TRBJ2-1|.|15|TRBV11-2
TGTGCCAGCAGCCCCCGAGAGGGGGGGTACAATGAGCAGTTCTTC
CASSPREGGYNEQFF
>.|TRBJ2-7|TRBD1|19|TRBV27
TGTGCCAGCAGTTTATCGGGACAGGGGGCTAGCGGGAGAGGTTACGAGCAGTACTTC
CASSLSGQGASGRGYEQYF
>once|TRBJ1-1|.|14|TRBV13
TGTGCCAGCGGGGATTGGGGTAGACAGACTGAAGCTTTCTTT
CASGDWGRQTEAFF
>.|TRBJ1-1|.|13|TRBV24-1
TGTGCCACCAGTAGGGGGAGGGACACTGAAGCTTTCTTT
CATSRGRDTEAFF
>once|TRBJ2-3|TRBD2|14|TRBV6-5
TGTGCCGCAAAGGAGCGGGGTCCCGGGAATACGCAGTATTTT
CAAKERGPGNTQYF
>.|TRBJ2-2|.|13|TRBV5-1
TGCGCCAGCAGCTTGGGTACTGCCGGGGAGCTGTTTTTT
CASSLGTAGELFF
>.|TRBJ2-1|TRBD2|13|TRBV7-9
TGTGCCAGCAGCGTCCGACTAGCCTATGAGCAGTTCTTC
CASSVRLAYEQFF
>.|TRBJ1-2|.|13|TRBV6-5
TGTGCCAGCAGGGACAGTTCTAACTATGGCTACACCTTC
CASRDSSNYGYTF
>.|TRBJ2-5|.|15|TRBV30
TGTGCCTGGAGTGTACGCAGGGCCGCCGGAGAGACCCAGTACTTC
CAWSVRRAAGETQYF
>few|TRBJ2-3|TRBD2|15|TRBV2
TGTGCCAGCCTCGTAGCGGGAGGGAGCACAGATACGCAGTATTTT
CASLVAGGSTDTQYF
>.|TRBJ2-1|.|15|TRBV5-1
TGCGCCAGCAGCTTGGAAGGCGGGCTCTACAATGAGCAGTTCTTC
CASSLEGGLYNEQFF